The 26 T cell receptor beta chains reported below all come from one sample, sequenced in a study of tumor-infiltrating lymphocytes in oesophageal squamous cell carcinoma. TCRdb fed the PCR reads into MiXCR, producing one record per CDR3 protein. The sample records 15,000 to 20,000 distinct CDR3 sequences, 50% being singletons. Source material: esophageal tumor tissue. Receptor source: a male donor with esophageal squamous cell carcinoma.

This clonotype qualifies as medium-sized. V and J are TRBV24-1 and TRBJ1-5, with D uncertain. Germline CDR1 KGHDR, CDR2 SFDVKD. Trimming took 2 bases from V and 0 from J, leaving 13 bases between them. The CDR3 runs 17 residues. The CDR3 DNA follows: TGTGCCACCAGTGATTCGGGTCGAGGGTCTAGCAATCAGCCCCAGCATTTT. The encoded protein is CATSDSGRGSSNQPQHF.

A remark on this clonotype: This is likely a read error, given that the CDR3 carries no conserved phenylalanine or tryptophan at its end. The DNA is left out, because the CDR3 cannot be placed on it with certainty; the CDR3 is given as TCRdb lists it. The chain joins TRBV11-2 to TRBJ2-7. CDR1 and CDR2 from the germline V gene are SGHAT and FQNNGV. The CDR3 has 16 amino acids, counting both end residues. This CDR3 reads CASSLGHIFYGYTFGS.

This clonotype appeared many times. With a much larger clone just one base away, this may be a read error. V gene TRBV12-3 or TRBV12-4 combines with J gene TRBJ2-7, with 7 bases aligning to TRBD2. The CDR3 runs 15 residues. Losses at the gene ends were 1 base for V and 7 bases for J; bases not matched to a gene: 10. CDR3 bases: TGTGCCAGCAGTTTAGGTCCTAGCGGAAACAATGAGCAGTACTTC. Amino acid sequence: CASSLGPSGNNEQYF.

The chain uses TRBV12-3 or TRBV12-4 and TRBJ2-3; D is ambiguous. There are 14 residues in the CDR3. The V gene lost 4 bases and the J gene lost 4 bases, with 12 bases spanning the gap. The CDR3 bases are TGTGCCAGCAGTTCACATGTCCCCCCAGATACGCAGTATTTT. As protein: CASSSHVPPDTQYF.

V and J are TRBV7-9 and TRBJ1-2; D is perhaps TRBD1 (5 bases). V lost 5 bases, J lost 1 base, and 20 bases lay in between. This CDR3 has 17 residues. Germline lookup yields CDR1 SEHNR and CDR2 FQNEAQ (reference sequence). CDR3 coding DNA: TGTGCCAGCAGCACGCTAGCCCAGGGCCTCGATAACTATGGCTACACCTTC. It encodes CASSTLAQGLDNYGYTF.

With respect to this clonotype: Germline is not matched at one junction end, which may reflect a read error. CDR3 in amino acids: CASSSRVLNTEAFF. The CDR3 region has the DNA TGTGCCAGCAGCTCTAGGGTCCTGAACACTGAAGCTTTCTTC. The V gene is TRBV12-3 or TRBV12-4, the J gene TRBJ2-4; D is ambiguous. The CDR3 is 14 residues long.

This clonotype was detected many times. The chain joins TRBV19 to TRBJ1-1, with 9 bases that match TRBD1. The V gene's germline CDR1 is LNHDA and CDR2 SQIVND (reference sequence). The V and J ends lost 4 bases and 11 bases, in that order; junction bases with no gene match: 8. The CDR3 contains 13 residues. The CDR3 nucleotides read TGTGCCAGTAGTACCCCAGGACAGGGGCGGGCTTTCTTT. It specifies CASSTPGQGRAFF.

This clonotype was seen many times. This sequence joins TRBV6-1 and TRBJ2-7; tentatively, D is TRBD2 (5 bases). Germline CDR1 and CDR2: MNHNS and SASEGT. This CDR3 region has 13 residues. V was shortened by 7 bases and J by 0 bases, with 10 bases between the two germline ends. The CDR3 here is CASNREFSYEQYF. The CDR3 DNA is TGTGCCAGCAATAGGGAGTTCTCCTACGAGCAGTACTTC.

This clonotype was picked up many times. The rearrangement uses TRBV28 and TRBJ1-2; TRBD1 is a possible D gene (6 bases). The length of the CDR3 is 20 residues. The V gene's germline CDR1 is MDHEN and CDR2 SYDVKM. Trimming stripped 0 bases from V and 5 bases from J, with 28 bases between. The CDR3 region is CASSLWRGGEQGFQRYGYTF. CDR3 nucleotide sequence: TGTGCCAGCAGTTTATGGCGAGGAGGAGAGCAGGGGTTCCAGCGATATGGCTACACCTTC.

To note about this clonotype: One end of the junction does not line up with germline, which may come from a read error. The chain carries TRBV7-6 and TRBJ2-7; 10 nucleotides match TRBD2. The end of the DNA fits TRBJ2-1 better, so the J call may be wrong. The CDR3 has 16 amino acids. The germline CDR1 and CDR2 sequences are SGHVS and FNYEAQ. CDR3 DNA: TGTGCTAGCAGCTATTCAATAGCGGGGGGATACAATGAGCAGTTCTTC. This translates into CASSYSIAGGYNEQFF.

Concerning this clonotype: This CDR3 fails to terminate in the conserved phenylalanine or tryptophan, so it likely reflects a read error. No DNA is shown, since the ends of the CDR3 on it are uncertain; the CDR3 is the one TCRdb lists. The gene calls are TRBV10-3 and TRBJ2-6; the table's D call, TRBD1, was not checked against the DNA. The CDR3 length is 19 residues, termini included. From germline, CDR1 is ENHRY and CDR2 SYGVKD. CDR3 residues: CAITPSPGLHSYNEQYFGA.

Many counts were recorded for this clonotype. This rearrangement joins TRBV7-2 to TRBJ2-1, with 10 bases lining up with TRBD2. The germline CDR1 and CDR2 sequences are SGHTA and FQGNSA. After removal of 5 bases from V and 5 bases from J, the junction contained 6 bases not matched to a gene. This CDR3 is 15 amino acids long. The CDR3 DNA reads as TGTGCCAGCAGCGTCACTAGCGGGGTTAACAATGAGCAGTTCTTC. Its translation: CASSVTSGVNNEQFF.

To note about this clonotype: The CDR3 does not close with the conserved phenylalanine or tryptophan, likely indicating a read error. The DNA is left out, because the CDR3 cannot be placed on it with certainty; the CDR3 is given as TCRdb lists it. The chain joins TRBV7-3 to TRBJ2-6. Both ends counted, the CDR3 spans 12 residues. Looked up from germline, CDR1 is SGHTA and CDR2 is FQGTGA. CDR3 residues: CASSLRDPVLRP.

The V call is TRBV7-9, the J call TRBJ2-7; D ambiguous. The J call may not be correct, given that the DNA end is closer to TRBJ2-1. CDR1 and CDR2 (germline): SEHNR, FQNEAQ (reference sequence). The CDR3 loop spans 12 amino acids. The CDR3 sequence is CASSLEASEQFF. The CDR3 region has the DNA TGTGCCAGCAGCTTAGAGGCTAGTGAGCAGTTCTTC.

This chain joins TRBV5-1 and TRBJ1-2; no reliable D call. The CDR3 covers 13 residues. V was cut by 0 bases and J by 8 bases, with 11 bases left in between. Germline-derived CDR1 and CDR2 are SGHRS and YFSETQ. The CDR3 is CASSLVLEAGYTF. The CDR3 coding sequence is TGCGCCAGCAGCTTGGTCCTAGAAGCAGGCTACACCTTC. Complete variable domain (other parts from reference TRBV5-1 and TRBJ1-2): KAGVTQTPRYLIKTRGQQVTLSCSPISGHRSVSWYQQTPGQGLQFLFEYFSETQRNKGNFPGRFSGRQFSNSRSEMNVSTLELGDSALYLCASSLVLEAGYTFGSGTRLTVV.

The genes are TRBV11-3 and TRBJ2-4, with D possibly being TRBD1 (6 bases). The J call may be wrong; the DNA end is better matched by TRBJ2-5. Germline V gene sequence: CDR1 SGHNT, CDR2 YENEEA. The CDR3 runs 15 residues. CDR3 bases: TGTGCCAGCAGCCAGGGGACCGTACCCGGGGAGACCCAGTACTTC. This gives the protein CASSQGTVPGETQYF.

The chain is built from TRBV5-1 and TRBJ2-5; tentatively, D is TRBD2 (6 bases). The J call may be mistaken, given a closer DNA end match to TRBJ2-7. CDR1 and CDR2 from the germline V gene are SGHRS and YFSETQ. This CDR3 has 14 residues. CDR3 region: CASSLAGSSYEQYF. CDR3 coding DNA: TGCGCCAGCAGCTTGGCCGGGAGCTCCTACGAGCAGTACTTC.

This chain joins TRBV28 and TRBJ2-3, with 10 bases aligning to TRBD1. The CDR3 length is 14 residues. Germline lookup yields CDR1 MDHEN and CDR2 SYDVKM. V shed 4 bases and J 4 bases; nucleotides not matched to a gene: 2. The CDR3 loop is CASSSGQGADTQYF. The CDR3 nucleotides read TGTGCCAGCAGTTCCGGACAGGGGGCAGATACGCAGTATTTT.

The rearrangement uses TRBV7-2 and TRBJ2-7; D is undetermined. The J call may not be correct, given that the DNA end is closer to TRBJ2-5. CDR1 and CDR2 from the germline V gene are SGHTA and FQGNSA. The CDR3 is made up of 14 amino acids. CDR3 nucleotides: TGTGCCAGCAGCCGCCCCGGCGGCCAAGAGACCCAGTACTTC. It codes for CASSRPGGQETQYF.

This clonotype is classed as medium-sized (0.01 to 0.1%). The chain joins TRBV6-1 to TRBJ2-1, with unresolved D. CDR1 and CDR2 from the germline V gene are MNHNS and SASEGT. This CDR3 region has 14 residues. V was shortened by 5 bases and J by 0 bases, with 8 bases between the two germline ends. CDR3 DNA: TGTGCCAGCAGTTGGTCCAGCTCCTACAATGAGCAGTTCTTC. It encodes CASSWSSSYNEQFF.

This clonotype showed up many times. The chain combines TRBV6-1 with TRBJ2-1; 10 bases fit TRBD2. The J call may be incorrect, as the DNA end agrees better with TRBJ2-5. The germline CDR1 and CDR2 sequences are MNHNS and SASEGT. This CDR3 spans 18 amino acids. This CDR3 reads CASSEWPSGSGIQETQYF. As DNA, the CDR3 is TGTGCCAGCAGTGAATGGCCTAGCGGGAGCGGGATCCAAGAGACCCAGTACTTC.

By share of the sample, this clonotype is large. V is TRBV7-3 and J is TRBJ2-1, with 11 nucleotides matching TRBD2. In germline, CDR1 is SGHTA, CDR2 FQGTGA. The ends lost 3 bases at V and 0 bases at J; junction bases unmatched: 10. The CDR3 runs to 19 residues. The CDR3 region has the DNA TGTGCCAGCAGCTTCTTAGCGGGAGGGCCGTTGAGCTCCTACAATGAGCAGTTCTTC. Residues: CASSFLAGGPLSSYNEQFF.

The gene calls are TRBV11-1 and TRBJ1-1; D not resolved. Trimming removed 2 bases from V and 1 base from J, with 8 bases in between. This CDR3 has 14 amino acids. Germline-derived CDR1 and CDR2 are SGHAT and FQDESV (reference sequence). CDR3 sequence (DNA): TGTGCCAGCAGCTTATTCCCGGGGAACACTGAAGCTTTCTTT. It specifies CASSLFPGNTEAFF.

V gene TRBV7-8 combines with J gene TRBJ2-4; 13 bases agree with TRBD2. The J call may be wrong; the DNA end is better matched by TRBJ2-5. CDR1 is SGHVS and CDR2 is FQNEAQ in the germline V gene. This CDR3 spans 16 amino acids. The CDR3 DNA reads TGTGCCAGCAGCTCCAGGACTAGCGGGAGCCAAGAGACCCAGTACTTC. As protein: CASSSRTSGSQETQYF.

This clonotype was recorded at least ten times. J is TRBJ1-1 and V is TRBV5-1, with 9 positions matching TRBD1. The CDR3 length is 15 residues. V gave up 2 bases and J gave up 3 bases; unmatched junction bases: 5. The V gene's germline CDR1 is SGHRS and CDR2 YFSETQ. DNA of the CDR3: TGCGCCAGCAGCTTCCGGGGACAGGGTGACACTGAAGCTTTCTTT. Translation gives CASSFRGQGDTEAFF.

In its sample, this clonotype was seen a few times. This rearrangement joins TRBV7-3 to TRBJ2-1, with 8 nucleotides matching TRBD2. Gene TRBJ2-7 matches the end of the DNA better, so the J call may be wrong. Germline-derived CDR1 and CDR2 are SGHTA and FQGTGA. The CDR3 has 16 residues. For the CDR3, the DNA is TGTGCCAGCAGCTTAACGTGGCTAGCGGGCTACAATGAGCAGTACTTC. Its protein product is CASSLTWLAGYNEQYF.